The clone carrying this TCR beta chain was detected once. What it binds is unknown. Naive CD8 cells comprised CD45RO-negative, CCR7-positively selected cells, excluding terminally differentiated effector memory CD45RA+ cells. The study ran the assay at deep level. Clones were read by immunoSEQ multiplex PCR, and TCRdb kept only the in-frame ones, dropping some. The sample holds hundreds of thousands of clones, 80% to 95% seen once. This specimen belongs to a study of shared clonotypes between healthy human individuals. Study outcomes and limitations: Tissues were not sampled, only blood, and their repertoires likely differ. Clonotype sharing levels among donors were expected to vary with sequencing depth.

Germline V gives CDR1 SGHAT, CDR2 FQNNGV. CDR3 size: 17 residues. V lost 0 bases, J lost 6 bases, and 19 bases lay in between. The TCR comes from a man aged 30 to 45 in good health. The sample consisted of naive CD8+ T cells sorted from blood. V usage is TRBV11-2 and J usage is TRBJ2-3, with D perhaps TRBD1 (7 bases). The DNA of the CDR3 is TGTGCCAGCAGCTTAGATGGGTGGGAACAGGGGAGGGATACGCAGTATTTT. The encoded protein is CASSLDGWEQGRDTQYF.